The rows below give T cell receptor beta chains drawn from one sample of a study of human T cells and chemical hapten exposure. Each CDR3 protein gets one entry after TCRdb re-called the RACE reads with MiXCR. The sample records more than 45,000 distinct CDR3 sequences, roughly 12% being singletons. Sequencing used whole blood, obtained in connection with sensitization to the hapten diphenylcyclopropenone (DPC). The origin of the receptors is a man aged 25 to 45 with alopecia areata. Some clones in this sample may be carry-over from other donors' samples. CDR3s include the opening cysteine and the closing phenylalanine or tryptophan. The D gene is left open where the match is weak. Clone size is not always given. Where it is, it says once, few, many or a class for expanded clones.

TRBV29-1,TRBJ2-6,16,.,.,TGCAGCGTTGAAGATAGGCGGCGACCTGGGGCCAACGTCCTGACTTTC,CSVEDRRRPGANVLTF
TRBV9,TRBJ1-2,14,.,few,TGTGCCAGCAGCGCAGGACGTCTGGACTATGACTACACCTTC,CASSAGRLDYDYTF
TRBV20-1,TRBJ1-5,14,.,many,TGCAGTGCTAGAAGGACAGCTAGCAATCAGCCCCAGCATTTT,CSARRTASNQPQHF
TRBV7-3,TRBJ2-3,15,TRBD2,.,TGTGCCAGCAGCTTTAGCGGGGGGATCACAGATACGCAGTATTTT,CASSFSGGITDTQYF
TRBV7-2,TRBJ2-1,15,.,.,TGTGCCAGCAGGTCTCCAGGGAAAACCTACAATGAGCAGTTCTTC,CASRSPGKTYNEQFF
TRBV7-9,TRBJ2-5,13,.,many,TGTGCCAGCAGCTTGGATCCCGGGGAGACCCAGTACTTC,CASSLDPGETQYF
TRBV14,TRBJ1-4,15,.,.,TGTGCCAGCAGTCTACGGCGAGGGGATGATGAAAAACTGTTTTTT,CASSLRRGDDEKLFF
TRBV9,TRBJ1-4,16,.,many,TGTGCCAGCAGGACCCTTGGGAGCCCAACTAATGAAAAACTGTTTTTT,CASRTLGSPTNEKLFF
TRBV20-1,TRBJ1-1,15,TRBD1,many,TGCAGTGCTAGAATCTTCGGACAGGAGGAGCCTGAAGCTTTCTTT,CSARIFGQEEPEAFF
TRBV28,TRBJ2-3,13,.,.,TGTGCCAGCAGCTGGGACCTCACAGATACGCAGTATTTT,CASSWDLTDTQYF
TRBV28,TRBJ1-6,14,.,few,TGTGCCAGCAGTTTGTTTCGTGTCCCTAGTTCCCTCCACTTT,CASSLFRVPSSLHF
TRBV9,TRBJ2-7,14,.,many,TGTGCCAGCAGCGTATCCGGACCGGGGGACGAGCAGTACTTC,CASSVSGPGDEQYF
TRBV9,TRBJ2-1,16,.,.,TGTGCCAGCAGCGTAGGATGGGGCTCATCCTACAATGAGCAGTTCTTC,CASSVGWGSSYNEQFF
TRBV18,TRBJ2-6,14,TRBD1,many,TGTGCCAGCTCACGGGGACAGGGAGCCAACGTCCTGACTTTC,CASSRGQGANVLTF
TRBV25-1,TRBJ2-1,17,TRBD2,many,TGTGCCAGCAGTGAATTCCTGGCGGGGGGCCCCCAAGGTGAGCAGTTCTTC,CASSEFLAGGPQGEQFF
TRBV6-1,TRBJ1-6,15,.,few,TGTGCCAGCAGGACGACGGCTGGTTATAATTCACCCCTCCACTTT,CASRTTAGYNSPLHF
TRBV27,TRBJ2-7,13,TRBD1,many,TGTGCCAGCAGTTTACAGGGGGTCTACGAGCAGTACTTC,CASSLQGVYEQYF
TRBV7-2,TRBJ2-7,14,TRBD2,many,TGTGCCAGCAGCCCCGGACTAGCTGCGTACGAGCAGTACTTC,CASSPGLAAYEQYF
TRBV29-1,TRBJ2-1,13,.,many,TGCAGCGTTGACCCGGGGAATAACAATGAGCAGTTCTTC,CSVDPGNNNEQFF
TRBV6-5,TRBJ2-3,15,TRBD1,.,TGTGCCAGCGGACGACAGGGGTTAGCCCTCGATACGCAGTATTTT,CASGRQGLALDTQYF
TRBV20-1,TRBJ1-2,14,TRBD1,few,TGCAGTGCTAGGTCCGCAGGGGGCACTTATGGCTACACCTTC,CSARSAGGTYGYTF
TRBV4-1,TRBJ2-7,15,.,many,TGCGCCAGCAGCCAAGATCCCACCATCTCCTACGAGCAGTACTTC,CASSQDPTISYEQYF
TRBV20-1,TRBJ1-6,13,.,many,TGCAGTGCTATGACAGGTGGGGGATCACCCCTCCACTTT,CSAMTGGGSPLHF
TRBV7-9,TRBJ2-5,12,.,many,TGTGCCAGCAGCGGGGGCGGGGAGACCCAGTACTTC,CASSGGGETQYF
TRBV28,TRBJ2-1,15,.,many,TGTGCCAGCAGTTTATGGGGGAGAATCTACAATGAGCAGTTCTTC,CASSLWGRIYNEQFF
TRBV5-6,TRBJ1-1,14,.,many,TGTGCCAGCAGCTTAATTGATTCGAACACTGAAGCTTTCTTT,CASSLIDSNTEAFF
TRBV11-2,TRBJ2-3,16,TRBD2,.,TGTGCCAGCAGCTTTAGAGGGAACGGGGGGGCAGATACGCAGTATTTT,CASSFRGNGGADTQYF
TRBV29-1,TRBJ1-5,13,.,few,TGCAGCGTTGGCCCCGGGGTTGATCAGCCCCAGCATTTT,CSVGPGVDQPQHF
TRBV5-6,TRBJ1-5,12,.,many,TGTGCCAGCAGCTTGCTGGATCAGCCCCAGCATTTT,CASSLLDQPQHF
TRBV14,TRBJ2-3,18,TRBD2,few,TGTGCCAGCAGCCAAGACTCGCGGACTAGCGGGGACCCAGATACGCAGTATTTT,CASSQDSRTSGDPDTQYF
TRBV5-1,TRBJ1-1,15,.,few,TGCGCCAGCAGCCCCGGTGGGATCATGAACACTGAAGCTTTCTTT,CASSPGGIMNTEAFF
TRBV7-9,TRBJ1-2,13,.,many,TGTGCCAGCAGCTTACAAGGTGACTACGGCTACACCTTC,CASSLQGDYGYTF
TRBV7-6,TRBJ2-1,19,TRBD2,many,TGTGCCAGCAGCCCCAAGGGACTAGCGGGGGGGCCTCGAAACAATGAGCAGTTCTTC,CASSPKGLAGGPRNNEQFF
TRBV6-5,TRBJ2-3,16,.,.,TGTGCCAGCACCCTAAGGGGTGGCGTTCGCACAGATACGCAGTATTTT,CASTLRGGVRTDTQYF
TRBV10-3,TRBJ1-5,14,.,.,TGTGCCATCGGCCAGGGGCAAGGGAATCAGCCCCAGCATTTT,CAIGQGQGNQPQHF
TRBV29-1,TRBJ2-1,16,TRBD2,many,TGCAGCGTCCAGGGACTAGCGGGAGCTACCTACAATGAGCAGTTCTTC,CSVQGLAGATYNEQFF
TRBV6-2/TRBV6-3,TRBJ2-3,16,TRBD1,few,TGTGCCAGCAAGTCCGTCGTCAGGGGGCGGCAAGATACGCAGTATTTT,CASKSVVRGRQDTQYF
TRBV6-2/TRBV6-3,TRBJ1-1,18,TRBD1,.,TGTGCCAGCAGTTACACGGGTGGACAGGGAATGGCGAACACTGAAGCTTTCTTT,CASSYTGGQGMANTEAFF
TRBV29-1,TRBJ2-2,15,TRBD1,few,TGCAGCGTGGACCAGGACAGGGGAGACACCGGGGAGCTGTTTTTT,CSVDQDRGDTGELFF
TRBV2,TRBJ2-3,12,.,many,TGTGCCAGCAGTGTAGGAGACTACACGCAGTATTTT,CASSVGDYTQYF
TRBV12-3/TRBV12-4,TRBJ1-1,16,.,many,TGTGCCAGCAGTTTAGCTATCTACGGCGGAAACACTGAAGCTTTCTTT,CASSLAIYGGNTEAFF
TRBV9,TRBJ2-7,14,.,few,TGTGCCAGCAGTGAAGGGGGGGAAACCTACGAGCAGTACTTC,CASSEGGETYEQYF
TRBV5-4,TRBJ2-1,15,TRBD1,many,TGTGCCAGCACCTGGGGACAGGGGGCTTACAATGAGCAGTTCTTC,CASTWGQGAYNEQFF